This T cell receptor beta chain was recorded in a study of monozygotic twins with inflammatory bowel disease. Two rounds of nested PCR, of about 16 and 10 cycles, were run on TCRalpha and TCRbeta cDNA. TCRdb reanalyzed the 5' RACE reads and collapses them to one entry per CDR3 protein, without DNA. This listing includes some 440,000 distinct CDR3 sequences. The CDR3 is 14 amino acids. Germline assignment: CDR1 SGHRS and CDR2 YFSETQ. The J gene is TRBJ2-1, the V gene TRBV5-1; TCRdb reports TRBD1, a call that lacks DNA to check it against. The TCR was taken from a human donor with ulcerative colitis or Crohn's disease, or a healthy co-twin of an affected twin (not recorded which). Sequencing used blood. The CDR3 region is CATKQGAWDNEQFF.